Below, 5 T cell receptor beta chains from the same sample are listed, as sequenced in a study of T-cell memory formation after mild COVID-19. TCRdb re-called the 5' RACE reads with MiXCR, one entry per CDR3 protein. Here the sample spans approximately 89,000 distinct CDR3 sequences, roughly 13% being singletons. Specimen: PBMCs or a T cell subset sorted from them (not recorded which). The receptors derive from a man in his late teens or twenties who had mild COVID-19 (a few samples of this study predate the infection). Cell type and time point are not known.

This clonotype was recorded at least ten times. The V call is TRBV9, the J call TRBJ2-1, with 14 bases fitting TRBD2. V shed 4 bases, J shed 9 bases, and the junction held 6 bases outside the gene matches. This CDR3 is 15 amino acids long. Germline CDR1 reads SGDLS; CDR2 reads YYNGEE. This CDR3 is CASSLGLAGGAEQFF. Here the CDR3 DNA reads TGTGCCAGCAGCCTCGGACTAGCGGGGGGCGCTGAGCAGTTCTTC.

This chain uses TRBV7-9 with TRBJ2-6; D tentatively reads TRBD1 or TRBD2 (5 bases each). The CDR3 sequence is 17 residues long. Germline V gives CDR1 SEHNR, CDR2 FQNEAQ (reference sequence). The germline V and J ends were trimmed by 5 bases and 0 bases, with 14 bases remaining between them. This CDR3 is CASSTPGPDSGANVLTF. The DNA for the CDR3 is TGTGCCAGCAGCACGCCGGGACCAGACTCTGGGGCCAACGTCCTGACTTTC. The full variable domain, with the rest looked up from reference TRBV7-9 and TRBJ2-6, is DTGVSQNPRHKITKRGQNVTFRCDPISEHNRLYWYRQTLGQGPEFLTYFQNEAQLEKSRLLSDRFSAERPKGSFSTLEIQRTEQGDSAMYLCASSTPGPDSGANVLTFGAGSRLTVL.

J is TRBJ1-2 and V is TRBV7-9, with 11 bases lining up with TRBD1. The germline CDR1 and CDR2 sequences are SEHNR and FQNEAQ (reference sequence). The junction had 4 bases not matched to a gene; V was cut back by 4 bases and J by 6 bases. CDR3 size: 14 residues. The CDR3, as DNA: TGTGCCAGCAGCTCGGCGGGACAGGGGGATGGCTACACCTTC. This sequence encodes CASSSAGQGDGYTF.

V is TRBV4-1 and J is TRBJ2-1; 9 bases are a match to TRBD2. The germline V gene encodes CDR1 MGHRA and CDR2 YSYEKL. This CDR3 is built from 15 residues. The V segment lost 6 bases and the J segment 5 bases; nucleotides outside the gene matches: 8. This CDR3 is CASRRLAAGDNEQFF. CDR3 bases: TGCGCCAGCAGGAGACTAGCGGCAGGGGACAATGAGCAGTTCTTC.

This clonotype was counted at least ten times. This chain joins TRBV12-3 or TRBV12-4 and TRBJ2-1, with D tentatively TRBD2 (6 bases). The CDR3 contains 11 residues. V lost 5 bases and J lost 9, with 8 bases in between. The CDR3 coding sequence is TGTGCCAGCAGTGGGGGGTTTGAGCAGTTCTTC. Its protein is CASSGGFEQFF.